The following is a TCR beta chain sequence with its context. This entry is derived from a study of OX40 agonist ivuxolimab in advanced cancers. This CDR3 contains 17 residues. CDR1 and CDR2 from the germline V gene are LGHNA and YSLEER. Trimming shortened V by 1 base and J by 9 bases, and 22 bases separated the two germline ends. Profiling relied on immunoSEQ multiplex PCR, and the TCRdb table lists in-frame clones only, not all of them. The sample has 90,000 to 100,000 clones, 80% to 90% seen once. The receptor was isolated from an adult with an advanced solid tumor such as melanoma, head and neck, liver or kidney cancer. The specimen was CD4+ or CD8+ T cells sorted from blood, collected in a trial of the OX40 agonist ivuxolimab. The chain has TRBV4-3 and TRBJ2-1, with D perhaps being TRBD1 or TRBD2 (5 bases each). For the CDR3, the DNA is TGCGCCAGCAGCCAAGGCTGGGGTAACATTCTCGGGACTGAGCAGTTCTTC. Residues: CASSQGWGNILGTEQFF.